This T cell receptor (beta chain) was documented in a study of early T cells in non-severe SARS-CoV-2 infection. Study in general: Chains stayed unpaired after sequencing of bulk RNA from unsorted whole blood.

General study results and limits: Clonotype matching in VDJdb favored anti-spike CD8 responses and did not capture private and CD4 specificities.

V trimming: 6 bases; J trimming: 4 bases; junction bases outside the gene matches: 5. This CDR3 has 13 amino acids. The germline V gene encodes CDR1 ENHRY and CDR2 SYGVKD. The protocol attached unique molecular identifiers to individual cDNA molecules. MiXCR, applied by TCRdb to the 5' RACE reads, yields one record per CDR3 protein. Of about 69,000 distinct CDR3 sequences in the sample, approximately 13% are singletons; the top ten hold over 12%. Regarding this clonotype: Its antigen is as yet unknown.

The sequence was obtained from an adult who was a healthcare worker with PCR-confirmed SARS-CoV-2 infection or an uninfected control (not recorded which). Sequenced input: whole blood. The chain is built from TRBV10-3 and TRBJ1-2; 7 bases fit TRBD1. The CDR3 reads CAISQGTAYGYTF. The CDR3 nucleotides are TGTGCCATCAGCCAAGGGACAGCCTATGGCTACACCTTC.